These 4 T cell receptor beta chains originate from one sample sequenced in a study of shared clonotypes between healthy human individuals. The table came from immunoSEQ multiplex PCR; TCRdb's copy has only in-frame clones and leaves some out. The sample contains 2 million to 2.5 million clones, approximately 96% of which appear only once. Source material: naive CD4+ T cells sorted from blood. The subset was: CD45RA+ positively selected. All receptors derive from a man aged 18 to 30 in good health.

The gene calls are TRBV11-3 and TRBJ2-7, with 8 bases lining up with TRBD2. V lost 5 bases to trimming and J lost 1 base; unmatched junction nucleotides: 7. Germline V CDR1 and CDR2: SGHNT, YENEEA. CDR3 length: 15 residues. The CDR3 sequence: CASSPGGGPSYEQYF. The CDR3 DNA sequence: TGTGCCAGCAGCCCCGGGGGGGGGCCATCCTACGAGCAGTACTTC.

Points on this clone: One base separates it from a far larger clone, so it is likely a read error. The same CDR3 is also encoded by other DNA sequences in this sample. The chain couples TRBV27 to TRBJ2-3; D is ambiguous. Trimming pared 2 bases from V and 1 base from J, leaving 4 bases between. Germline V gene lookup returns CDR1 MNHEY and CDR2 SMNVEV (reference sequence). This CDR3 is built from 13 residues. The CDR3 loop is CASSLLGTDTQYF. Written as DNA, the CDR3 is TGTGCCAGCAGTTTACTGGGCACAGATACGCAGTATTTT.

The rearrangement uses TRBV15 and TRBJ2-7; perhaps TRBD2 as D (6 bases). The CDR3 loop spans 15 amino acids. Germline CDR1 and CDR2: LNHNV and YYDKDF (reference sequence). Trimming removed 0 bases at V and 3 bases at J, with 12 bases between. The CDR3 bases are TGTGCCACCAGCAGAGATCGAACAGCGGGCTACGAGCAGTACTTC. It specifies CATSRDRTAGYEQYF. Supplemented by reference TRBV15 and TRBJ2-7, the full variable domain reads DAMVIQNPRYQVTQFGKPVTLSCSQTLNHNVMYWYQQKSSQAPKLLFHYYDKDFNNEADTPDNFQSRRPNTSFCFLDIRSPGLGDTAMYLCATSRDRTAGYEQYFGPGTRLTVT.

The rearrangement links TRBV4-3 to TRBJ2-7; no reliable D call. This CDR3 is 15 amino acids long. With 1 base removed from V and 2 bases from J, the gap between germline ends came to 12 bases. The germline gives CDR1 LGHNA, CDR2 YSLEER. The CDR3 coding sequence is TGCGCCAGCAGCCAAGGCAACGGCGATACCTACGAGCAGTACTTC. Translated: CASSQGNGDTYEQYF.